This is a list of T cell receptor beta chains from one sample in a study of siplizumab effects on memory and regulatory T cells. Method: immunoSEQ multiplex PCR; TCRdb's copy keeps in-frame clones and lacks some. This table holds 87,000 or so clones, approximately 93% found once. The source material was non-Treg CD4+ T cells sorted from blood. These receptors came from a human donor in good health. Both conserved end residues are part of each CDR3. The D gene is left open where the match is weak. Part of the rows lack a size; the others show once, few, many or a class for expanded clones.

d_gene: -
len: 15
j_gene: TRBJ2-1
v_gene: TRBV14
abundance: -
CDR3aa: CASSQGGATYNEQFF
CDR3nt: TGTGCCAGCAGCCAAGGGGGGGCTACCTACAATGAGCAGTTCTTC

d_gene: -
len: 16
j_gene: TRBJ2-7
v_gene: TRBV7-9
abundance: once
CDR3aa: CASSPTFKSGLYEQYF
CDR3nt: TGTGCCAGCAGCCCAACATTCAAAAGCGGACTCTACGAGCAGTACTTC

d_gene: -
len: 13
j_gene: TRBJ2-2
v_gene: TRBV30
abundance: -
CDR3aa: CAWSVLEAGELFF
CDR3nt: TGTGCCTGGAGTGTATTGGAGGCCGGGGAGCTGTTTTTT

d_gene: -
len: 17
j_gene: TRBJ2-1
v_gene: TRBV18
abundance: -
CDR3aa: CASSPPVIPASYNEQFF
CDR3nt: TGTGCCAGCTCACCACCTGTGATACCAGCCTCCTACAATGAGCAGTTCTTC

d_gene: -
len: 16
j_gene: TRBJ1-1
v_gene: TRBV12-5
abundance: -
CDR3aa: CASGLVGGQSQSEAFF
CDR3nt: TGTGCTAGTGGTTTGGTAGGAGGACAGTCACAATCAGAAGCTTTCTTT

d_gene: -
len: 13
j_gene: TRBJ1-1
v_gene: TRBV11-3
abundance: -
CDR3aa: CASSSLVGTEAFF
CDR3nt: TGTGCCAGCAGCTCACTGGTCGGGACTGAAGCTTTCTTT

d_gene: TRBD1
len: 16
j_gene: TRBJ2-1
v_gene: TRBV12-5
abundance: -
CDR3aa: CASGPGQGTSDNEQFF
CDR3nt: TGTGCTAGTGGTCCCGGACAGGGCACTTCGGACAATGAGCAGTTCTTC

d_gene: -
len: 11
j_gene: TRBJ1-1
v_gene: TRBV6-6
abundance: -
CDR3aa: CASILDTEAFF
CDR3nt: TGTGCCAGCATTCTGGACACTGAAGCTTTCTTT

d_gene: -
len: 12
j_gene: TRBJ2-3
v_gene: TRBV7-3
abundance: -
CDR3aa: CASSQGADTQYF
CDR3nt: TGTGCCAGCAGCCAAGGGGCAGATACGCAGTATTTT

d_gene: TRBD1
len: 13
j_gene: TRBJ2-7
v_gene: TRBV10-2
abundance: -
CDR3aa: CASLGQGLYEQYF
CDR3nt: TGCGCCAGCCTCGGACAGGGTTTGTACGAGCAGTACTTC

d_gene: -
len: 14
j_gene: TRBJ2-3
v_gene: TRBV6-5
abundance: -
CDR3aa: CASSSGLLRDTQYF
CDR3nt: TGTGCCAGCAGTTCGGGACTCCTCAGAGATACGCAGTATTTT

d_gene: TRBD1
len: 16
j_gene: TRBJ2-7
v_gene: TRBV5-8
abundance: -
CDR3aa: CASSSGTGQGTVEQYF
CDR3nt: TGTGCCAGCAGCTCGGGAACGGGACAGGGGACCGTCGAGCAGTACTTC

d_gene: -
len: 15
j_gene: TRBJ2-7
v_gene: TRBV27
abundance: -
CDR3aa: CASSFGGETYYEQYF
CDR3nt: TGTGCCAGCAGTTTCGGCGGGGAGACCTACTACGAGCAGTACTTC

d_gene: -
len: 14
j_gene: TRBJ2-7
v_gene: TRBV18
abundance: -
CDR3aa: CASSPFGQYGEQYF
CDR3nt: TGTGCCAGCTCACCCTTTGGACAATACGGCGAGCAGTACTTC